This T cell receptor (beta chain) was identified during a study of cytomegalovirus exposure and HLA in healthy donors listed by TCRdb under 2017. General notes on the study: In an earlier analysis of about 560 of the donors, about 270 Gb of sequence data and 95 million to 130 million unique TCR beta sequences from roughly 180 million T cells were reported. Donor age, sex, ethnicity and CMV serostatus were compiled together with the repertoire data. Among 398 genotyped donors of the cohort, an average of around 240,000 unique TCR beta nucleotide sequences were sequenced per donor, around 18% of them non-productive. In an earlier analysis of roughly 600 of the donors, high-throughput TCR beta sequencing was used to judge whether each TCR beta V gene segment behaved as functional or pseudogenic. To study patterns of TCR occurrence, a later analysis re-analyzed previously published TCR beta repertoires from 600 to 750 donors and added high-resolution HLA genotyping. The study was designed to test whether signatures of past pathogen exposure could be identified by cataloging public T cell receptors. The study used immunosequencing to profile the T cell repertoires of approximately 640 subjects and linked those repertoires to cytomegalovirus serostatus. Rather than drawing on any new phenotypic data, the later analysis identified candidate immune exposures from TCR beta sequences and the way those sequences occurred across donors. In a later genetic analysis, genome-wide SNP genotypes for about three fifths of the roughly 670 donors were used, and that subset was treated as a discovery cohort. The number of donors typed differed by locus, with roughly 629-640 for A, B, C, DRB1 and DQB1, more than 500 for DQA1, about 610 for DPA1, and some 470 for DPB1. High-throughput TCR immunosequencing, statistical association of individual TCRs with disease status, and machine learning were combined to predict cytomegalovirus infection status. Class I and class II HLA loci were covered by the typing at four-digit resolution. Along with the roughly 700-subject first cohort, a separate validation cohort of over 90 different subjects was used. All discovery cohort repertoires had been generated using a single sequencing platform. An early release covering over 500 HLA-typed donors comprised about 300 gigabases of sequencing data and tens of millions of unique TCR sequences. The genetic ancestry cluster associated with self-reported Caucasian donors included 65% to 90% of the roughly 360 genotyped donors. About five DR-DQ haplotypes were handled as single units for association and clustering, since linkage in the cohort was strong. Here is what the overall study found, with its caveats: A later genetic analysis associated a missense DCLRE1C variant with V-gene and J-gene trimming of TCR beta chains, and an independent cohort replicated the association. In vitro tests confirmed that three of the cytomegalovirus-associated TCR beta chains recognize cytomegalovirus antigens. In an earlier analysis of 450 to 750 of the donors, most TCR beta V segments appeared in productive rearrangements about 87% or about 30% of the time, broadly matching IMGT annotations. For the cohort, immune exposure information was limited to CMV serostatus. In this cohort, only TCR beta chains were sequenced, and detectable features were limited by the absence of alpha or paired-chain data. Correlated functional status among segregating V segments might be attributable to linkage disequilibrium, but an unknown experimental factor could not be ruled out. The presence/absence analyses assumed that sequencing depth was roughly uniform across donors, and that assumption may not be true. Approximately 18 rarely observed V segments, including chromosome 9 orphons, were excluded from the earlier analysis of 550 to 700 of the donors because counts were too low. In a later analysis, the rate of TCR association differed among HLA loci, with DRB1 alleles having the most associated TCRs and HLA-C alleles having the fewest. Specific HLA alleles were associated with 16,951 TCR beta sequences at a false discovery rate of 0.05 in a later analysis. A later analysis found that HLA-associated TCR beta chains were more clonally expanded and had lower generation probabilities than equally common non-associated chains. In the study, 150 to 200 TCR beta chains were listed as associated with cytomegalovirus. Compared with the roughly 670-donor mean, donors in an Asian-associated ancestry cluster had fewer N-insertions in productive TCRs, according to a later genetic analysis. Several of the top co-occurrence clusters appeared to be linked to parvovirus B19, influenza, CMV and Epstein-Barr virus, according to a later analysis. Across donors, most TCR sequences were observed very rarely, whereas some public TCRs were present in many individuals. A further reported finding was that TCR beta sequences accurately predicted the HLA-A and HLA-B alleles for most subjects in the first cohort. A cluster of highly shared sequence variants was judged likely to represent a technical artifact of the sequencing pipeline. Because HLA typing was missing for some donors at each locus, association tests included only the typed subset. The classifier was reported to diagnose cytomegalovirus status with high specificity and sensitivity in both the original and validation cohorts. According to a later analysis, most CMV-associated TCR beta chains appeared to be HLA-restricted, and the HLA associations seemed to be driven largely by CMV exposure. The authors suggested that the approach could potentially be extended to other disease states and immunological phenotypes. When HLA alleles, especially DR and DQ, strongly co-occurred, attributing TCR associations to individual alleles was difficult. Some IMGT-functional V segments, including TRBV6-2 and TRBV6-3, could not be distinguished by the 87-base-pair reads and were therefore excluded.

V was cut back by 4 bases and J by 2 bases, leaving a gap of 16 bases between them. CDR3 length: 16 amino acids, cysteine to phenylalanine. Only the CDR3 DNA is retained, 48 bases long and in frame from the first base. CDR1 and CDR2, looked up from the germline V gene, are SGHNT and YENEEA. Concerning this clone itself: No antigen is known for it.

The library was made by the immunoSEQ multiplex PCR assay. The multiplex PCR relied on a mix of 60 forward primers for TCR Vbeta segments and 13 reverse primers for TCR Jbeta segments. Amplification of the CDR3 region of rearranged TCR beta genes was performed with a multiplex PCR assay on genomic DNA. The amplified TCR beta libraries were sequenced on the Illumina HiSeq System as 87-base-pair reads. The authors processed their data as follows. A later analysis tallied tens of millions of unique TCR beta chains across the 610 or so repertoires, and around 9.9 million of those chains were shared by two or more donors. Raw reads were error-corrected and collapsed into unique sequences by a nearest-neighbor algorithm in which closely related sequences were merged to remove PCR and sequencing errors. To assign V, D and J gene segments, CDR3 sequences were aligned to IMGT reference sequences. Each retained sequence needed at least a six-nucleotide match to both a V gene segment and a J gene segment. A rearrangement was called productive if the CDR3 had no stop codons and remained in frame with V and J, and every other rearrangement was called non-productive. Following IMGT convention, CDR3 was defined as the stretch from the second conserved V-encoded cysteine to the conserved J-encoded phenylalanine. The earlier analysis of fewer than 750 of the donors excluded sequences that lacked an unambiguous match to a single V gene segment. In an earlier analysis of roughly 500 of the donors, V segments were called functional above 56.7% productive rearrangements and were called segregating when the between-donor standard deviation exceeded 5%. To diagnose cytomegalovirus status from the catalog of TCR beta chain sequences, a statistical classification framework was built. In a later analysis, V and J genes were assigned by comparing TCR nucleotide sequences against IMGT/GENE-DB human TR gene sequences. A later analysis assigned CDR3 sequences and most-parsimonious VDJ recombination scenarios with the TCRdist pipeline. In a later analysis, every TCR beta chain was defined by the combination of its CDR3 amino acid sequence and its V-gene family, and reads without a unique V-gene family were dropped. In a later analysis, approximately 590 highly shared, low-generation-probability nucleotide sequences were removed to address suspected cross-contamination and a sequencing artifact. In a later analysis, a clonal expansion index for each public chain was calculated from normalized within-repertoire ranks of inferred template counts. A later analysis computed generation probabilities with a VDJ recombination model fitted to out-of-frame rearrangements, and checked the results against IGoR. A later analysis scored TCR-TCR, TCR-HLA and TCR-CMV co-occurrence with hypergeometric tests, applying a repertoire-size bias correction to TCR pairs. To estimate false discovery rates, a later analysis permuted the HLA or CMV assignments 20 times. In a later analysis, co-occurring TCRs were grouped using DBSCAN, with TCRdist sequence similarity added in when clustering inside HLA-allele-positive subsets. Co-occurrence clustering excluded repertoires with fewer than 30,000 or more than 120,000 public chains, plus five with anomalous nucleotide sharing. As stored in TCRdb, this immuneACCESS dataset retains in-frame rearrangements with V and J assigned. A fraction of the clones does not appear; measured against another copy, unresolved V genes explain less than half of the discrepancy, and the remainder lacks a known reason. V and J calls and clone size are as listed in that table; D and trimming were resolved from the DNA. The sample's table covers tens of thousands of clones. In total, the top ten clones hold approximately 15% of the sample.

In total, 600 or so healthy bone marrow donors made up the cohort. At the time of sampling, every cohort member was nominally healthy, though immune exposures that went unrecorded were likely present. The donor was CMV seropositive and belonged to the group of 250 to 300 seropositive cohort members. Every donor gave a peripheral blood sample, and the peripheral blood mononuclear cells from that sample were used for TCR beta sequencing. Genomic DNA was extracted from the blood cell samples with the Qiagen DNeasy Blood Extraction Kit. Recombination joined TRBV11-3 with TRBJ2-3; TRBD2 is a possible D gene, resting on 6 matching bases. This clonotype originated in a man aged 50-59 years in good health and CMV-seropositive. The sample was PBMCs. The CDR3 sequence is CASSYSLGGNTDTQYF. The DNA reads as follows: TGTGCCAGCAGCTACTCCTTAGGCGGGAACACAGATACGCAGTATTTT. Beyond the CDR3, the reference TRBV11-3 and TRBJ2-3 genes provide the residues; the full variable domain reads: EAGVVQSPRYKIIEKKQPVAFWCNPISGHNTLYWYLQNLGQGPELLIRYENEEAVDDSQLPKDRFSAERLKGVDSTLKIQPAELGDSAVYLCASSYSLGGNTDTQYFGPGTRLTVL.